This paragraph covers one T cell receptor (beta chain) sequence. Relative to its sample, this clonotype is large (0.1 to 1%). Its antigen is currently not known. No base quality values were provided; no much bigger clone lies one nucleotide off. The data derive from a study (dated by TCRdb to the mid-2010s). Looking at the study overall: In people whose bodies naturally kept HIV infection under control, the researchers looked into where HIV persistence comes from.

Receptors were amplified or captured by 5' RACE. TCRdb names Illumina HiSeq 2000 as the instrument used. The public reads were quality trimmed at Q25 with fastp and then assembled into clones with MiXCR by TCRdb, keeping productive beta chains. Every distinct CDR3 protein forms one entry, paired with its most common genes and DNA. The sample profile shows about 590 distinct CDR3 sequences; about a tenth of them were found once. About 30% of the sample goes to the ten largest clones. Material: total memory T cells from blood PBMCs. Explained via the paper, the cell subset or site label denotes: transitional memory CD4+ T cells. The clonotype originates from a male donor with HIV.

The CDR3 in this case is CASSSHPTAPHDTF. At the DNA level, the sequence is TGTGCCAGCAGCTCCCACCCAACGGCGCCGCACGACACCTTC. The rearranged chain carries TRBV9 and TRBJ1-2; confidence is insufficient to name the D gene. V loses 4 bases, J loses 12 bases, and the germline ends lie 22 bases apart. The CDR3 has 14 amino acids, counting the end cysteine and phenylalanine. Only the CDR3 region is kept as DNA, spanning 42 bases read in frame from base 1. The germline V gene sets CDR1 to SGDLS and CDR2 to YYNGEE.